The present TCR beta chain was sequenced within a study of hypomethylating agent response in myelodysplastic syndrome. Study as a whole: Donors were myelodysplastic syndrome patients: 2 female, several male. The mean patient age was roughly 72 +/- 6.3 years, and diploid cytogenetics predominated. Patients with neither complete response nor hematologic improvement were classed non-responders.

The protocol was immunoSEQ multiplex PCR, while the TCRdb copy is restricted to in-frame clones and leaves out a portion. The sample yields thousands of clones, 85% to 90% seen once. With 0 bases clipped from V and 3 bases from J, the junction kept 6 bases outside the gene matches. From germline, CDR1 is LNHDA and CDR2 SQIVND (reference sequence). This CDR3 has 16 residues. About this clone: Its target is unknown.

Study-wide results and caveats: The cohort was small, with only 11 to 12 patients analyzed.

The rearrangement joins TRBV19 to TRBJ2-7; 9 bases agree with TRBD2. The sample was bone marrow, taken before or after starting hypomethylating agent treatment for myelodysplastic syndrome (not recorded which). The receptor's source is a human donor with myelodysplastic syndrome. The CDR3 here is CASSIDLAGLFYEQYV. The CDR3 coding sequence is TGTGCCAGTAGTATAGATCTAGCGGGGTTGTTCTACGAGCAGTACGTC.